A single sample is the source of the 14 T cell receptor beta chains below, sequenced in a study of tumor and adjacent non-tumor tissue in lung cancer. Three rounds of nested PCR, following a modified ARM-PCR protocol, produced the TCRbeta library. TCRdb processed the multiplex PCR reads anew with MiXCR; each CDR3 protein has one entry. The data show 77,000 or so distinct CDR3 sequences, more than 65% seen once. This sample's RNA came from whole unsorted tissue. More than 3 cm separated this lung sample from the edge of the tumor. Sequencing was carried out using distant non-tumor lung tissue. These receptors originate from a man between 70 and 80 years old with non-small cell lung cancer.

This clonotype was recorded once. A read error may account for a junction end that differs from germline. This chain uses TRBV10-3 with TRBJ2-1; perhaps D is TRBD1 or TRBD2 (5 bases each). This CDR3 region has 14 residues. The germline CDR1 and CDR2 sequences are ENHRY and SYGVKD. CDR3 bases: TGTACCATCAGTTCGGGACGGGGAGTACATGAGCAGTTCTTC. It codes for CTISSGRGVHEQFF.

This clonotype was detected once. V usage is TRBV11-3 and J usage is TRBJ2-1; tentatively, D is TRBD1 (6 bases). CDR1 SGHNT and CDR2 YENEEA come from the germline V gene. Trimming stripped 0 bases from V and 13 bases from J, with 22 bases between. The CDR3 totals 16 residues. CDR3 protein: CASSLDPMGARGEQFF. The DNA for the CDR3 is TGTGCCAGCAGCTTAGATCCCATGGGGGCCAGGGGTGAACAGTTCTTC.

As for this clonotype: Given the absence of the conserved phenylalanine or tryptophan at the CDR3 end, a read error is likely. The V call is TRBV5-4, the J call TRBJ2-1; unclear D gene. The germline V and J ends were trimmed by 2 bases and 10 bases, with 10 bases remaining between them. The germline gives CDR1 SGHNT, CDR2 YYREEE (reference sequence). The length of the CDR3 is 12 residues. The DNA for the CDR3 is TGTGCCAGCAGCTTAGAAGGATGGGAGCAGTTCGTC. It yields the protein CASSLEGWEQFV.

The V call is TRBV29-1, the J call TRBJ1-2, with D hard to call. V was trimmed by 0 bases and J by 4 bases, leaving 18 bases between them. The CDR3 has 16 amino acids. Germline CDR1 SQVTM, CDR2 ANQGSEA. CDR3 residues: CSVEDCDANSPYGYTF. In DNA form, the CDR3 reads TGCAGCGTTGAAGACTGCGATGCTAACAGTCCCTATGGCTACACCTTC.

As concerns this clonotype: With a much larger clone just one base away, this may be a read error. The chain links TRBV20-1 to TRBJ1-1; D is perhaps TRBD1 (5 bases). In germline, CDR1 is DFQATT, CDR2 SNEGSKA (reference sequence). CDR3 length: 13 amino acids. V lost 6 bases to trimming and J lost 3 bases, with 14 bases between them. CDR3 nucleotide sequence: TGCAGTGCCGTCAGGGTACGGGACACTGAAGCTTTCTTT. It encodes CSAVRVRDTEAFF.

This clonotype occurred many times. The J gene is TRBJ2-7, the V gene TRBV28, with 9 nucleotides matching TRBD1. Looked up from germline, CDR1 is MDHEN and CDR2 is SYDVKM. The V and J ends lost 9 bases and 3 bases, in that order; junction bases with no gene match: 9. The CDR3 totals 14 residues. The chain's CDR3 is CASLDRGENYEQYF. The CDR3 coding sequence is TGTGCCAGTTTGGACAGGGGTGAAAACTACGAGCAGTACTTC.

A note on this clonotype: Relative to the germline gene, one junction end is altered; a read error may explain this. The genes are TRBV4-1 and TRBJ1-1; D is unresolved. This CDR3 contains 13 residues. Germline CDR1 is MGHRA and CDR2 is YSYEKL. CDR3 loop: CACSQCGRAEAFF. The DNA of the CDR3 is TGCGCCTGCAGCCAATGTGGACGGGCTGAAGCTTTCTTT.

The rearrangement uses TRBV7-9 and TRBJ2-2; 9 bases map to TRBD1. Germline CDR1 and CDR2: SEHNR and FQNEAQ (reference sequence). This CDR3 has 16 residues. V was pared by 3 bases and J by 5 bases, with 7 bases of the junction left unmatched. The CDR3 protein is CASSFSGTGNTGELFF. For the CDR3, the DNA is TGTGCCAGCAGCTTCTCCGGGACAGGGAATACCGGGGAGCTGTTTTTT.

About this clonotype: Relative to the germline gene, one junction end is altered; a read error may explain this. CDR3 nucleotide sequence: TGCGCCAGCAGTCCCGGGACAGGGACCTACAATAAGCAGTTCTTC. This translates into CASSPGTGTYNKQFF. The rearrangement links TRBV4-3 to TRBJ2-1; TRBD1 aligns across 9 bases. The CDR3 extends over 15 amino acids. Germline CDR1 reads LGHNA; CDR2 reads YSLEER.

The chain couples TRBV6-1 to TRBJ2-2; TRBD1 matches at 7 bases. V trimming: 5 bases; J trimming: 7 bases; junction bases outside the gene matches: 13. CDR1 and CDR2 from the germline V gene are MNHNS and SASEGT. The CDR3 totals 16 residues. The DNA of the CDR3 is TGTGCCAGCAGTACACCGGGACAGAACGAACTCGGGGAGCTGTTTTTT. Amino acid sequence: CASSTPGQNELGELFF.

This chain links TRBV6-1 with TRBJ1-2; 7 nucleotides line up with TRBD1. V was clipped by 9 bases and J by 6 bases; unmatched bases: 10. The CDR3 extends over 13 amino acids. CDR1 is MNHNS and CDR2 is SASEGT in the germline V gene. The CDR3 coding sequence is TGTGCCAGTAGCGGAGAGACAGGGAATGGCTACACCTTC. Translation gives CASSGETGNGYTF.

Details on this clonotype: Compared with germline, one end of the junction differs, possibly owing to a read error. The genes are TRBV4-1 and TRBJ2-7; tentatively, D is TRBD1 (5 bases). Germline V CDR1 and CDR2: MGHRA, YSYEKL. The CDR3 spans 15 residues. This chain's CDR3 is CANSRGTGRAREQYF. The CDR3 DNA reads as TGCGCCAACAGCCGCGGTACCGGCAGGGCGAGAGAGCAGTACTTC.

Turning to this clonotype: A much larger clone lies one base from this, so it may be a read error. The chain is built from TRBV5-1 and TRBJ2-7; possible D gene TRBD2, 5 bases. CDR1 SGHRS and CDR2 YFSETQ come from the germline V gene. V gave up 3 bases and J gave up 7 bases, with 14 bases separating them. The CDR3 is 13 residues long. CDR3 nucleotide sequence: TGCGCCAGCAGCTACGGGGTAGGATGGGAGCAGTACTTC. It codes for CASSYGVGWEQYF.

This chain connects TRBV11-3 to TRBJ2-7; D uncertain. This CDR3 is 15 amino acids long. V lost 5 bases and J 6 bases, leaving 20 bases between the germline ends. Germline V gives CDR1 SGHNT, CDR2 YENEEA. CDR3 nucleotide sequence: TGTGCCAGCAGCCAAGGGTCTAGTGGAATCTCCGAGCAGTACTTC. Amino acid sequence: CASSQGSSGISEQYF.